This paragraph covers one T cell receptor beta chain sequence. Its antigen is not yet known. Per-base qualities were not stored, and no clone one base away is much larger. These data originate in a study of cytomegalovirus exposure and HLA in healthy donors (dated by TCRdb to between 2016 and 2019). For the wider study: An earlier analysis of fewer than 750 of the donors reported 276 Gb of sequence data and 100 million to 120 million unique TCR beta sequences obtained from some 200 million T cells. About 330 gigabases of sequencing data and around 80 million unique TCR sequences made up an early release that covered about 640 HLA-typed donors. Of the approximately 400 genotyped donors, roughly 80% fell in the genetic ancestry cluster associated with self-reported Caucasian donors. The aim of the study was to test whether cataloging public T cell receptors could identify signatures of past pathogen exposure. The T cell repertoires of some 670 subjects were profiled by immunosequencing and related to cytomegalovirus serostatus. A separate validation cohort of roughly 130 different subjects was used in addition to the roughly 700-subject first cohort. To predict cytomegalovirus infection status, the study brought together high-throughput TCR immunosequencing, statistical association of individual TCRs with disease status, and machine learning. A later analysis re-examined previously published TCR beta repertoires from more than 550 donors and added high-resolution HLA genotyping to investigate patterns of TCR occurrence. Rather than using new phenotypic data, the later analysis identified candidate immune exposures from TCR beta sequences and from how often those sequences occurred across donors. In an earlier analysis of 587 of the donors, high-throughput TCR beta sequencing was used to judge whether each TCR beta V gene segment behaved as functional or pseudogenic. Donor age, sex, ethnicity and CMV serostatus were collected together with the repertoire data. A later genetic analysis took genome-wide SNP genotypes for about 55% of the 666 donors and used that subset as a discovery cohort. Every discovery cohort repertoire had been produced on one sequencing platform. HLA typing covered class I and class II loci at four-digit resolution. Typing coverage differed by locus: A, B, C, DRB1 and DQB1 were typed in about 629-630 donors, DQA1 in around 500, DPA1 in nearly 610, and DPB1 in 450 to 480. Because of strong linkage in the cohort, a few DR-DQ haplotypes were treated as single units for association and clustering. Among under 450 genotyped donors of the cohort, an average of roughly 240,000 unique TCR beta nucleotide sequences were sequenced per donor, roughly 20% of them non-productive. Overall study results and their limits: In a later analysis, HLA-associated TCR beta chains were found to be more clonally expanded and to have lower generation probabilities than equally common non-associated chains. Immune exposure information for the cohort was limited to CMV serostatus. The presence/absence analyses assumed that sequencing depth was roughly uniform across donors, and that assumption may not be true. Because counts were too low, more than 15 rarely observed V segments, including chromosome 9 orphons, were excluded from the earlier analysis of around 640 of the donors. A further reported finding was that TCR beta sequences accurately predicted the HLA-A and HLA-B alleles for most subjects in the first cohort. According to a later analysis, most CMV-associated TCR beta chains appeared to be HLA-restricted, and the HLA associations seemed to be driven largely by CMV exposure. It was suggested by the authors that the approach could potentially be generalized to other disease states and immunological phenotypes. In an earlier analysis of about 550 of the donors, most TCR beta V segments were observed in productive rearrangements about 87% or about 30% of the time, broadly matching IMGT annotations. Linkage disequilibrium might explain the correlated functional status among segregating V segments, but an unknown experimental factor could not be excluded. Compared with the roughly 670-donor mean, donors in an Asian-associated ancestry cluster had fewer N-insertions in productive TCRs, according to a later genetic analysis. In vitro tests confirmed that three of the cytomegalovirus-associated TCR beta chains recognize cytomegalovirus antigens. The classifier was reported to diagnose cytomegalovirus status with high specificity and sensitivity in both the original and validation cohorts. Strong co-occurrence of HLA alleles, especially DR and DQ, made assigning TCR associations to individual alleles difficult. Because HLA typing was unavailable for some donors at each locus, only the typed subset was used in association tests. A total of roughly 160 TCR beta chains were listed by the study as associated with cytomegalovirus. While some public TCRs were present in many individuals, most TCR sequences turned up only very rarely across donors. The 87-base-pair reads could not distinguish some IMGT-functional V segments, including TRBV6-2 and TRBV6-3, so those segments were excluded. In a later analysis, several top co-occurrence clusters were reported to appear linked to parvovirus B19, influenza, CMV and Epstein-Barr virus. In a later analysis, TCR association rates were found to vary across HLA loci, with the most associated TCRs seen for DRB1 alleles and the fewest for HLA-C alleles. In a later analysis, around 17,000 TCR beta sequences were associated with specific HLA alleles at a false discovery rate of 0.05. This cohort had only TCR beta chains sequenced, and the lack of alpha or paired-chain data limited which features could be detected. A later genetic analysis associated a missense DCLRE1C variant with V-gene and J-gene trimming of TCR beta chains, and an independent cohort replicated the association. A cluster of highly shared sequence variants was judged likely to be a technical artifact of the sequencing pipeline.

Receptor amplification or capture employed the immunoSEQ multiplex PCR assay. For the multiplex PCR, a mixture combining 60 forward primers for TCR Vbeta segments and 13 reverse primers for TCR Jbeta segments was used. The CDR3 region of rearranged TCR beta genes was amplified from genomic DNA by a multiplex PCR assay. On the Illumina HiSeq System, the amplified TCR beta libraries were sequenced as 87-base-pair reads. The authors' pipeline ran thus. A later analysis counted approximately 74 million unique TCR beta chains across the 600 to 850 repertoires, and some 11 million of these chains were shared by at least two donors. A nearest-neighbor algorithm error-corrected the raw reads and collapsed the reads into unique sequences, merging closely related sequences to remove PCR and sequencing errors. To assign V, D and J gene segments, CDR3 sequences were aligned to IMGT reference sequences. For a sequence to be retained, at least a six-nucleotide match to both a V gene segment and a J gene segment was required. Rearrangements were called productive when the CDR3 lacked stop codons and stayed in frame with V and J; all others were non-productive. CDR3 was defined according to IMGT convention as the region running from the second conserved V-encoded cysteine to the conserved J-encoded phenylalanine. The earlier analysis of some 600 of the donors excluded sequences that lacked an unambiguous match to a single V gene segment. In an earlier analysis of several hundred of the donors, a V segment was called functional when productive rearrangements were above 56.7%, and segregating when the standard deviation between donors exceeded 5%. A statistical classification framework was developed to diagnose cytomegalovirus status using the catalog of TCR beta chain sequences. In a later analysis, TCR nucleotide sequences were compared against IMGT/GENE-DB human TR gene sequences so that V and J genes could be assigned. A later analysis assigned CDR3 sequences and most-parsimonious VDJ recombination scenarios with the TCRdist pipeline. In a later analysis, every TCR beta chain was defined by the combination of its CDR3 amino acid sequence and its V-gene family, and reads without a unique V-gene family were dropped. As a way to deal with suspected cross-contamination and a sequencing artifact, a later analysis dropped hundreds of nucleotide sequences that were highly shared and had low generation probability. In a later analysis, a clonal expansion index for each public chain was calculated from normalized within-repertoire ranks of inferred template counts. In a later analysis, generation probabilities were computed using a VDJ recombination model fitted to out-of-frame rearrangements, and the results were checked against IGoR. In a later analysis, hypergeometric tests were used to score TCR-TCR, TCR-HLA and TCR-CMV co-occurrence, with a repertoire-size bias correction applied to TCR pairs. A later analysis estimated false discovery rates by permuting HLA or CMV assignments 20 times. In a later analysis, co-occurring TCRs were grouped using DBSCAN, and TCRdist sequence similarity was added for clustering within HLA-allele-positive subsets. Repertoires with fewer than 30,000 or more than 120,000 public chains, plus five repertoires with anomalous nucleotide sharing, were excluded from co-occurrence clustering. TCRdb mirrors the immuneACCESS table, restricted to in-frame sequences. Some clones are absent from its copies; in checked studies, under half trace to an unresolved V gene, and the reason for the others is unknown. That table gives V, J and clone size, and the DNA gave D and trimming. For this sample there are fewer than 150,000 clones; around 77% appear just once. The top ten clonotypes cover roughly 2.2% of the sample.

CDR1 is given as MNHEY and CDR2 as SVGAGI, both from the germline V gene. V and J are trimmed by 2 bases and 2 bases, and the gene matches miss 3 bases of the junction. The CDR3 measures 15 amino acids from cysteine to phenylalanine. This entry keeps only the CDR3 DNA: 45 bases, framed from base 1. The cohort comprised 710 or so healthy bone marrow donors. Cohort members were all nominally healthy when sampled, although unrecorded immune exposures were likely present. The donor tested CMV seronegative, placing the donor among the 350 or so seronegative members of the cohort. A peripheral blood sample was provided by each donor, and peripheral blood mononuclear cells were used for TCR beta sequencing. The Qiagen DNeasy Blood Extraction Kit was used to extract genomic DNA from the blood cell samples.

The TCR originated in a man aged 25 to 40 in good health and CMV-seronegative. The sample was PBMCs. The chain employs TRBV6-5 and TRBJ2-7; TRBD1 matches 10 bases in the middle. At the DNA level, the sequence is TGTGCCAGCAGTTACGAAGGGACAGGGGCCTACGAGCAGTACTTC. It translates as CASSYEGTGAYEQYF.